This record looks at one TCR beta chain sequence and its context. The data were obtained in a study of blood T cell repertoires in COVID-19. Study-level information: In each case, the material was cDNA or gDNA derived from T cells, B-cell-depleted T cells, or PBMCs.

Method: immunoSEQ multiplex PCR; TCRdb's copy keeps in-frame clones and lacks some. This table holds 200,000 or so clones, about nine tenths found once. The CDR3 has 17 amino acids. Trimming took 2 bases from V and 0 from J, leaving 13 bases between them. The germline gives CDR1 KGHSH, CDR2 LQKENI. The chain links TRBV18 to TRBJ2-2, with D uncertain. The source of this sequence is a man aged 50 to 60 with acute or convalescent COVID-19. Sequenced sample: peripheral blood. As DNA, the CDR3 is TGTGCCAGCTCACCAATTTCTCCGAACACGAACACCGGGGAGCTGTTTTTT. This translates into CASSPISPNTNTGELFF.